Following are 17 T cell receptor beta chains from one sample sequenced in a study of shared clonotypes between healthy human individuals. This table comes from immunoSEQ multiplex PCR, and its TCRdb copy is limited to in-frame clones, with some not included. Of approximately 2.3 million clones in the sample, 80% to 95% were seen once. Source material: naive CD4+ T cells from PBMCs. Sample subset: CD45RA+ positively selected. These receptors were collected from a man aged 18 to 30 in good health. Some clones in this sample may be carry-over from other donors' samples.

The J gene is TRBJ2-1, the V gene TRBV12-5, with 8 positions matching TRBD2. This CDR3 has 15 amino acids. The germline gives CDR1 LGHNT, CDR2 FRNRAP. Unmatched junction bases numbered 5, after V lost 2 bases and J lost 5 bases. The CDR3 DNA is TGTGCTAGTGGTTTGCTCCCGGGGGGGGACAATGAGCAGTTCTTC. This gives the protein CASGLLPGGDNEQFF.

Worth noting for this clone: Other nucleotide sequences from this sample produce the same CDR3. V is TRBV2 and J is TRBJ2-5; unclear D gene. Per germline, CDR1 SNHLY and CDR2 FYNNEI. This CDR3 has 11 residues. V shed 4 bases and J shed 4 bases, with 4 bases lying between them. The CDR3 protein is CASSVRETQYF. The CDR3 nucleotides are TGTGCCAGCAGTGTTCGAGAGACCCAGTACTTC.

The J gene is TRBJ2-2, the V gene TRBV5-1; D is tentatively TRBD1 or TRBD2 (5 bases each). Trimming pared 4 bases from V and 3 bases from J, leaving 16 bases between. The CDR3 totals 16 residues. Germline V gene data show CDR1 as SGHRS and CDR2 as YFSETQ. CDR3 amino acids: CASSPAGTDDTGELFF. The CDR3 nucleotides read TGCGCCAGCAGCCCAGCCGGGACCGATGACACCGGGGAGCTGTTTTTT.

The sample holds a few counts of this clone. The V call is TRBV2, the J call TRBJ1-1; D gene uncertain. The length of the CDR3 is 14 residues. Trimming shortened V by 2 bases and J by 6 bases, and 13 bases separated the two germline ends. Germline values: CDR1 SNHLY, CDR2 FYNNEI. The CDR3 bases are TGTGCCAGCAGTGAATATCTGGGGAGGTCTGAAGCTTTCTTT. Encoded protein: CASSEYLGRSEAFF.

The genes are TRBV29-1 and TRBJ1-1; D is possibly TRBD1 (6 bases). V was trimmed by 2 bases and J by 10 bases, leaving 17 bases between them. The germline gives CDR1 SQVTM, CDR2 ANQGSEA. The CDR3 length is 13 residues. The CDR3 DNA reads TGCAGCGTTGAAAATCTGGCGGCAGGGGTAGCTTTCTTT. It encodes CSVENLAAGVAFF.

CDR3 in amino acids: CANHRESDYGYTF. In nucleotides, the CDR3 is TGTGCCAACCACAGGGAGAGTGACTATGGCTACACCTTC. The rearrangement links TRBV2 to TRBJ1-2; maybe TRBD1 (6 bases). V shed 10 bases and J shed 3 bases, with 15 bases lying between them. The CDR3 is 13 amino acids. Germline lookup yields CDR1 SNHLY and CDR2 FYNNEI.

The chain employs TRBV4-3 and TRBJ2-1, with 10 nucleotides matching TRBD2. The germline V gene has CDR1 LGHNA and CDR2 YSLEER. The CDR3 runs 16 residues. J gave up 8 bases and V 2 bases, and 9 bases lay outside the gene matches. The CDR3, as DNA: TGCGCCAGCAGCCAAACTTGGCTAGCGGGAGTATATGAGCAGTTCTTC. Amino acid sequence: CASSQTWLAGVYEQFF.

The chain couples TRBV6-6 to TRBJ2-7; the match to TRBD2 covers 8 bases. With 5 bases clipped from V and 0 bases from J, the junction kept 6 bases outside the gene matches. The CDR3 is 15 residues long. Germline loops: CDR1 MNHNY, CDR2 SVGAGI (reference sequence). CDR3 sequence (DNA): TGTGCCAGCAGTGACCTTGGGACTAGCTCCTACGAGCAGTACTTC. Residues: CASSDLGTSSYEQYF.

This chain uses TRBV28 with TRBJ1-2; D gene ambiguous. This CDR3 has 12 amino acids. Trimming cost V 10 bases and J 2 bases, with 11 bases left between them. Germline V gene lookup returns CDR1 MDHEN and CDR2 SYDVKM. The CDR3 reads CATKETNYGYTF. For the CDR3, the DNA is TGTGCCACCAAAGAGACCAACTATGGCTACACCTTC.

This chain links TRBV5-4 with TRBJ2-3, with 7 bases aligning to TRBD2. Looked up from germline, CDR1 is SGHNT and CDR2 is YYREEE (reference sequence). This CDR3 has 14 amino acids. V was clipped by 3 bases and J by 4 bases; unmatched bases: 5. The CDR3 coding sequence is TGTGCCAGCAGCTCGACTAGCAGGCCAGATACGCAGTATTTT. It specifies CASSSTSRPDTQYF.

The rearrangement links TRBV5-4 to TRBJ2-3, with D hard to call. This CDR3 is 12 amino acids long. Germline V CDR1 and CDR2: SGHNT, YYREEE (reference sequence). Trimming removed 1 base at V and 7 bases at J, with 7 bases between. The CDR3 nucleotides are TGTGCCAGCAGCTTGAATGCGTATACGCAGTATTTT. It codes for CASSLNAYTQYF.

This clone came up once. The chain couples TRBV29-1 to TRBJ2-1; the D gene is possibly TRBD2 (6 bases). Deletions cut 7 bases from V and 4 bases from J, with 23 bases between. CDR3 length: 16 amino acids. Germline-derived CDR1 and CDR2 are SQVTM and ANQGSEA. CDR3 sequence: CSAQIRLASSYNEQFF. The CDR3 DNA reads TGCAGCGCCCAAATACGGCTAGCGAGTTCTTACAATGAGCAGTTCTTC.

The chain recombines TRBV9 with TRBJ1-2; D not certain. Trimming shortened V by 4 bases and J by 8 bases, and 15 bases separated the two germline ends. CDR1 and CDR2 from the germline V gene are SGDLS and YYNGEE. The CDR3 is made up of 13 amino acids. The CDR3 loop is CASSPRADLGYTF. CDR3 DNA sequence: TGTGCCAGCAGCCCCCGGGCCGACCTGGGCTACACCTTC.

The V and J genes are TRBV2 and TRBJ1-2; possibly TRBD1 for D (5 bases). CDR3 length equals 13 residues. From germline, CDR1 is SNHLY and CDR2 FYNNEI. Trimming shortened V by 1 base and J by 7 bases, and 10 bases separated the two germline ends. The chain's CDR3 is CASSEGDGLGYTF. CDR3 nucleotides: TGTGCCAGCAGTGAAGGGGACGGCCTTGGCTACACCTTC.

V usage is TRBV6-6 and J usage is TRBJ2-7; 10 bases agree with TRBD2. Germline CDR1 MNHNY, CDR2 SVGAGI (reference sequence). V was pared by 6 bases and J by 1 base, with 6 bases of the junction left unmatched. The CDR3 is made up of 15 amino acids. Here the CDR3 reads CASSSKREGSYEQYF. The CDR3 DNA follows: TGTGCCAGCAGCTCTAAGCGGGAGGGTTCCTACGAGCAGTACTTC.

Remarks on this clone: At the DNA level, this CDR3 is encoded by other sequences in the same sample as well. The CDR3 DNA is TGTGCCAGCAGCTGGGGACAGGGGGCCAACGAGCAGTACTTC. Protein: CASSWGQGANEQYF. This chain uses TRBV7-9 with TRBJ2-7; 12 bases line up with TRBD1. V lost 4 bases to trimming and J lost 5 bases; unmatched junction nucleotides: 3. Per germline, CDR1 SEHNR and CDR2 FQNEAQ (reference sequence). The CDR3 has 14 amino acids.

This chain uses TRBV5-6 with TRBJ2-7, with 10 bases matching TRBD2. The CDR3 sequence is 14 residues long. Germline CDR1 is SGHDT and CDR2 is YYEEEE. The trim removed 1 base at V and 6 bases at J, leaving 4 bases unmatched. CDR3 protein: CASSLTSGTGEQYF. DNA for the CDR3: TGTGCCAGCAGCTTGACTAGCGGGACGGGCGAGCAGTACTTC.